A single sample is the source of the 11 T cell receptor beta chains below, sequenced in a study of blood T cell repertoires in COVID-19. Repertoires were generated with immunoSEQ multiplex PCR, while TCRdb's copy carries only in-frame clones and drops some. The sample lists about 140,000 clones; less than 80% were seen once. Specimen: peripheral blood. The receptors were sampled from a man aged 60 to 69 with acute or convalescent COVID-19.

V gene TRBV29-1 combines with J gene TRBJ2-3, with D tentatively TRBD2 (5 bases). Germline CDR1 is SQVTM and CDR2 is ANQGSEA. CDR3 size: 13 residues. The germline V and J ends were trimmed by 8 bases and 5 bases, with 17 bases remaining between them. This chain's CDR3 is CSMPSSAGDTQYF. The DNA of the CDR3 is TGCAGCATGCCTTCCTCCGCGGGAGATACGCAGTATTTT.

This chain links TRBV6-5 with TRBJ2-7; TRBD1 agrees at 9 bases. The CDR3 is 15 amino acids. J lost 2 bases, V lost 2 bases, and 4 bases had no gene match. Germline values: CDR1 MNHEY, CDR2 SVGAGI. CDR3 coding DNA: TGTGCCAGCAGTTACCTACAGGGGGCCACCTACGAGCAGTACTTC. It specifies CASSYLQGATYEQYF.

The chain recombines TRBV28 with TRBJ1-5, with TRBD1 as a possible D gene (5 bases). CDR1 is MDHEN and CDR2 is SYDVKM in the germline V gene. The CDR3 runs 14 residues. V lost 6 bases and J 0 bases, leaving 9 bases between the germline ends. CDR3 loop: CASRDIDSNQPQHF. The CDR3 nucleotides are TGTGCCAGCAGGGACATTGATAGCAATCAGCCCCAGCATTTT.

J is TRBJ2-7 and V is TRBV4-2; 9 bases are shared with TRBD1. V trimming: 1 base; J trimming: 2 bases; junction bases outside the gene matches: 3. This CDR3 has 15 residues. The V gene's germline CDR1 is LGHNA and CDR2 YNFKEQ. CDR3 nucleotides: TGTGCCAGCAGCCAAGCCGGGACAGGGACCTACGAGCAGTACTTC. Amino acid sequence: CASSQAGTGTYEQYF.

The genes are TRBV12-3 or TRBV12-4 and TRBJ1-6; unclear D gene. CDR3 length: 12 amino acids. Trimming pared 2 bases from V and 9 bases from J, leaving 5 bases between. CDR3 DNA sequence: TGTGCCAGCAGTTTAATGAGTTCACCCCTCCACTTT. Protein product: CASSLMSSPLHF.

The chain carries TRBV13 and TRBJ1-2; 7 positions match TRBD1. CDR1 and CDR2 from the germline V gene are PRHDT and FYEKMQ (reference sequence). The CDR3 has 18 amino acids. Trimming removed 2 bases from V and 3 bases from J; junction bases left unmatched: 15. CDR3 residues: CASSLREWDSRDHYGYTF. The CDR3 bases are TGTGCCAGCAGCTTAAGGGAATGGGACAGCCGAGACCACTATGGCTACACCTTC.

The V gene is TRBV2, the J gene TRBJ1-5, with TRBD1 as a possible D gene (6 bases). Trimming stripped 6 bases from V and 5 bases from J, with 11 bases between. Germline assignment: CDR1 SNHLY and CDR2 FYNNEI. This CDR3 contains 13 residues. CDR3 in amino acids: CASSRDTHQPQHF. For the CDR3, the DNA is TGTGCCAGCAGCCGGGACACCCATCAGCCCCAGCATTTT.

V is TRBV5-5 and J is TRBJ2-1, with TRBD1 as a possible D gene (6 bases). The CDR3 length is 15 residues. Germline-derived CDR1 and CDR2 are SGHKS and YYEKEE (reference sequence). Trimming cost V 0 bases and J 7 bases, with 14 bases left between them. The DNA for the CDR3 is TGTGCCAGCAGCTTGGAGTGGGACAATATTAATGAGCAGTTCTTC. Its translation: CASSLEWDNINEQFF. Full variable domain (remainder filled in from reference TRBV5-5 and TRBJ2-1): DAGVTQSPTHLIKTRGQQVTLRCSPISGHKSVSWYQQVLGQGPQFIFQYYEKEERGRGNFPDRFSARQFPNYSSELNVNALLLGDSALYLCASSLEWDNINEQFFGPGTRLTVL.

The chain recombines TRBV30 with TRBJ2-2; D remains ambiguous. The V and J ends lost 0 bases and 2 bases respectively, with 7 bases between them. This CDR3 region has 14 residues. Germline V lookup: CDR1 GTSNPN, CDR2 SVGIG (reference sequence). CDR3 in amino acids: CAWSVRPNTGELFF. The CDR3 DNA reads TGTGCCTGGAGTGTGAGGCCTAACACCGGGGAGCTGTTTTTT.

The V and J genes are TRBV19 and TRBJ2-7; D perhaps matches TRBD2 (6 bases). This CDR3 region has 13 residues. Germline lookup yields CDR1 LNHDA and CDR2 SQIVND (reference sequence). V was trimmed by 8 bases and J by 0 bases, leaving 11 bases between them. Here the CDR3 DNA reads TGTGCCAGTGGGGGGACGGACTCCTACGAGCAGTACTTC. Its translation: CASGGTDSYEQYF.

This chain uses TRBV7-2 with TRBJ2-3, with D perhaps TRBD2 (6 bases). This CDR3 has 14 residues. V shed 2 bases and J shed 3 bases, with 9 bases lying between them. Germline values: CDR1 SGHTA, CDR2 FQGNSA. CDR3: CASSLPGATDTQYF. DNA of the CDR3: TGTGCCAGCAGCTTACCGGGAGCAACAGATACGCAGTATTTT.